This TCR beta chain appears in the sequencing data of a study of blood T cell repertoires in COVID-19. Sequenced by immunoSEQ multiplex PCR; TCRdb stores in-frame clones only, minus some. This table has about 70,000 clones, roughly 90% appearing once. Per the germline V gene, CDR1 is KGHSH and CDR2 is LQKENI. The V and J ends lost 0 bases and 0 bases respectively, with 6 bases between them. The CDR3 spans 16 residues. The sample consisted of peripheral blood. The chain has TRBV18 and TRBJ2-6; D remains unclear. The TCR comes from a human donor in a cohort sampled during active COVID-19. DNA of the CDR3: TGTGCCAGCTCACCACCGGGCAGCTCTGGGGCCAACGTCCTGACTTTC. Translated: CASSPPGSSGANVLTF. The whole variable domain, remainder taken from reference TRBV18 and TRBJ2-6, is NAGVMQNPRHLVRRRGQEARLRCSPMKGHSHVYWYRQLPEEGLKFMVYLQKENIIDESGMPKERFSAEFPKEGPSILRIQQVVRGDSAAYFCASSPPGSSGANVLTFGAGSRLTVL.